This T cell receptor beta chain was documented in a study of vaccination effects on CD4 cells after COVID-19. Remarks on this clone: The target antigen is unknown.

Sequenced by immunoSEQ multiplex PCR; TCRdb stores in-frame clones only, minus some. The data hold 25,000 to 35,000 clones, with under 85% observed a single time. Germline V lookup: CDR1 SNHLY, CDR2 FYNNEI. The ends were cut back, 11 bases at V and 4 bases at J, with 32 bases in the middle. The CDR3 has 18 residues. Before sequencing took place, the ViraFEST assay used viral peptide pools to expand antigen-specific CD4+ T cells. CD4+ T cell isolation took place after approximately 11 days of culture. By PCR, the person was confirmed to have had SARS-CoV-2 infection between March and December 2020. The sample was CD4+ T cells from PBMCs cultured with a peptide pool, taken before COVID-19 vaccination. The chain recombines TRBV2 with TRBJ1-1; D is perhaps TRBD1 (5 bases). The origin of this receptor is a human donor who had a prior SARS-CoV-2 infection. This CDR3 reads CAGEYAPGTPTLITEAFF. The CDR3 bases are TGTGCCGGCGAATACGCCCCCGGGACGCCAACTCTGATCACTGAAGCTTTCTTT. The full variable domain, rest sourced from reference TRBV2 and TRBJ1-1, is EPEVTQTPSHQVTQMGQEVILRCVPISNHLYFYWYRQILGQKVEFLVSFYNNEISEKSEIFDDQFSVERPDGSNFTLKIRSTKLEDSAMYFCAGEYAPGTPTLITEAFFGQGTRLTVV.